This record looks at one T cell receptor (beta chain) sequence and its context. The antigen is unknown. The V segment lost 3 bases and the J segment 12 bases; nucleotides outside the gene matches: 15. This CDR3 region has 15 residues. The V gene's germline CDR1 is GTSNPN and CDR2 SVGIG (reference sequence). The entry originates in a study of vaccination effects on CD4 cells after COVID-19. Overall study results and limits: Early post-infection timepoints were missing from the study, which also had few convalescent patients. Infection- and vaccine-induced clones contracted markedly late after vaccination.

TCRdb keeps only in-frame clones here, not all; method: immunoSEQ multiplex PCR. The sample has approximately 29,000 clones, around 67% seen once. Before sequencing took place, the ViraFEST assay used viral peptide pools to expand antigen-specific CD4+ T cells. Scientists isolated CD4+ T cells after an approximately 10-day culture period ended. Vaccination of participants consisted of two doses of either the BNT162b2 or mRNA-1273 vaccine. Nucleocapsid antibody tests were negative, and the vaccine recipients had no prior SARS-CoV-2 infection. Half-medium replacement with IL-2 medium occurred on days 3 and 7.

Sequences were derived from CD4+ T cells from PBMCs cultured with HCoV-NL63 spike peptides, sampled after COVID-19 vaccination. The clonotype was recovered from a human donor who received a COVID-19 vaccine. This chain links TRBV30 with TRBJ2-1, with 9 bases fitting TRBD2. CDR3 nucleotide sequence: TGTGCCTGGAGCGGGGCGGGGGGGCCGAGTTTAGGGCAGTTCTTC. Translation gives CAWSGAGGPSLGQFF. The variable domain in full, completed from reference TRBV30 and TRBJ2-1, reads SQTIHQWPATLVQPVGSPLSLECTVEGTSNPNLYWYRQAAGRGLQLLFYSVGIGQISSEVPQNLSASRPQDRQFILSSKKLLLSDSGFYLCAWSGAGGPSLGQFFGPGTRLTVL.